This is a list of T cell receptor beta chains from one sample in a study of T cells in Graves' hyperthyroidism and ophthalmopathy. One entry per CDR3 protein results from TCRdb running MiXCR on the multiplex PCR reads. The table includes around 300,000 distinct CDR3 sequences, 20% to 25% detected once. The specimen sequenced was blood. The receptors shown here come from a man aged 30 to 45 with Graves' ophthalmopathy. Each CDR3 is given with its conserved first and last residue. The order of the fields is CDR3 DNA, CDR3 protein, D gene, CDR3 length, V gene, J gene, clone size. A D gene is named only where the DNA matches it firmly. Size values are once, few and many counts, or a class for expanded clones, and some rows have none.

TGCAGCGTTGCGGGCGCAACTAATGAAAAACTGTTTTTT,CSVAGATNEKLFF,-,13,TRBV29-1,TRBJ1-4,-
TGTGCCAGCAGCTTAGGGGAGGTGAACACTGAAGCTTTCTTT,CASSLGEVNTEAFF,-,14,TRBV11-3,TRBJ1-1,many
TGTGCCAGCAGCCAATCTTATGGCTACACCTTC,CASSQSYGYTF,-,11,TRBV3-1,TRBJ1-2,many
TGTGCCAGCAGTGAGAGGTACGAGCAGTACTTC,CASSERYEQYF,-,11,TRBV6-1,TRBJ2-7,-
TGTGCCAGCTCACCAAGTGAAGAGACCCAGTACTTC,CASSPSEETQYF,-,12,TRBV18,TRBJ2-5,many
TGTGCCAGCAAGCGGCGGGAGAACACCGGGGAGCTGTTTTTT,CASKRRENTGELFF,-,14,TRBV28,TRBJ2-2,-
TGTGCCATCAGTTACTCGTACGAGCAGTTCTTC,CAISYSYEQFF,-,11,TRBV10-3,TRBJ2-1,few
TGTGCCAGCAGTCGACCAGGGGGCACGGACACCGGGGAGCTGTTTTTT,CASSRPGGTDTGELFF,TRBD1,16,TRBV7-8,TRBJ2-2,few
TGTGCCAGCAGCCAAGCTAACTTTCGACGGAGAGCTTTCTTT,CASSQANFRRRAFF,-,14,TRBV3-1,TRBJ1-1,many
TGTGCCAGCAGGGTCCGGGACAGGGCCCCCTACGAGCAGTACTTC,CASRVRDRAPYEQYF,TRBD1,15,TRBV28,TRBJ2-7,many
TGTGCCGGCAGTTTATCCGGGACGTCCAATGAGCAGTTCTTC,CAGSLSGTSNEQFF,-,14,TRBV28,TRBJ2-1,-
TGTGCCTGGAGTGTGTCCAATTCTCGAAACACCATATATTTT,CAWSVSNSRNTIYF,-,14,TRBV30,TRBJ1-3,few
TGTGCCAGCACCCGCACAGCGGGATATATCGGGGAGCTGTTTTTT,CASTRTAGYIGELFF,TRBD2,15,TRBV12-3/TRBV12-4,TRBJ2-2,many
TGTGCCAGCAGTTACTCGAGGACTTCGGTAACCTACGAGCAGTACTTC,CASSYSRTSVTYEQYF,-,16,TRBV6-5,TRBJ2-7,many
TGTGCCACCAGTGGCCCGGGGACAGGTGGGGACACTGAAGCTTTCTTT,CATSGPGTGGDTEAFF,TRBD1,16,TRBV24-1,TRBJ1-1,few
TGTGCCTGGGGGACAGGGGGAATGAACACTGAAGCTTTCTTT,CAWGTGGMNTEAFF,TRBD1,14,TRBV30,TRBJ1-1,many
TGCAGCGTTGAAGATCTTCCAGGGGGCGATTACAATGAGCAGTTCTTC,CSVEDLPGGDYNEQFF,TRBD1,16,TRBV29-1,TRBJ2-1,few
TGTGCCAGTAGTATGAGGTCCGGGACAGGGGGCTACGAGCAGTACTTC,CASSMRSGTGGYEQYF,TRBD1,16,TRBV19,TRBJ2-7,-
TGTGCCAGCAGCTGGAGCACCGGGTACGAGCAGTACTTC,CASSWSTGYEQYF,-,13,TRBV5-5,TRBJ2-7,few
TGTGCCAGCAGCGTAGGGGGCAGCAGCTCCTACAATGAGCAGTTCTTC,CASSVGGSSSYNEQFF,-,16,TRBV9,TRBJ2-1,-
TGTGCCAGCACCTACCGGACAGGAGGATCGAAAGCTTTCTTT,CASTYRTGGSKAFF,TRBD1,14,TRBV12-3/TRBV12-4,TRBJ1-1,-
TGTGCCAGCAGCTTGGTGGTTAGCGGGCCTAATGAGCAGTTCTTC,CASSLVVSGPNEQFF,TRBD2,15,TRBV5-4,TRBJ2-1,-
TGTGCCAGCTCACAGGCAACAGGGGGCAGCAATCAGCCCCAGCATTTT,CASSQATGGSNQPQHF,TRBD1,16,TRBV18,TRBJ1-5,many
TGTGCCAGCAGCTCTAGAGGCGACGAGCAGTACTTC,CASSSRGDEQYF,-,12,TRBV7-9,TRBJ2-7,-
TGCAGTGCCCAAACCCTAGCGTGGTACGAGCAGTACTTC,CSAQTLAWYEQYF,-,13,TRBV20-1,TRBJ2-7,few
TGCGCCAGCAGGTCGACGGGGGGATTCGCCACTGAAGCTTTCTTT,CASRSTGGFATEAFF,-,15,TRBV5-1,TRBJ1-1,-
TGTGCCAGCAGCCGGGACCCTGAAGCTTTCTTT,CASSRDPEAFF,-,11,TRBV7-9,TRBJ1-1,few
TGTGCTAGTGGTTTGGTCGGAGGAGCAGATACGCAGTATTTT,CASGLVGGADTQYF,-,14,TRBV12-5,TRBJ2-3,many
TGCAGCGTTGGCAGAGGCAATAATTCACCCCTCCACTTT,CSVGRGNNSPLHF,-,13,TRBV29-1,TRBJ1-6,-
TGTGCCAGCAGCCCCCGGACAGGGCTAAACACCGGGGAGCCGTTTTTT,CASSPRTGLNTGEPFF,TRBD1,16,TRBV7-8,TRBJ2-2,-
TGTGCCAGCACCCCGACAGGGGAGACAGATACGCAGTATTTT,CASTPTGETDTQYF,TRBD1,14,TRBV6-1,TRBJ2-3,few
TGTGCCAGCAGCCTGGACAGTCCGTCTAACTATGGCTACACCTTC,CASSLDSPSNYGYTF,-,15,TRBV7-9,TRBJ1-2,few
TGTGCCAGCAGTTCCTTGGTGGGCCTCTCTGGGGCCAACGTCCTGACTTTC,CASSSLVGLSGANVLTF,-,17,TRBV12-3/TRBV12-4,TRBJ2-6,-
TGTGCCAGGGGAACAGGGGGCTTAATCTATGGCTACACCTTC,CARGTGGLIYGYTF,TRBD1,14,TRBV19,TRBJ1-2,-
TGTGCCAGCAGGGTACTAGCGACAAACTCCTACAATGAGCAGTTCTTC,CASRVLATNSYNEQFF,TRBD2,16,TRBV28,TRBJ2-1,few
TGCAGTGCGAGAGGTACTAGCTCCACTCGGGTTCGGAATGAGCAGTTCTTC,CSARGTSSTRVRNEQFF,-,17,TRBV20-1,TRBJ2-1,few
TGTGCCAGTATCGACGACAGGGGATTCACTGAAGCTTTCTTT,CASIDDRGFTEAFF,TRBD1,14,TRBV19,TRBJ1-1,few
TGTGCCAGCAGCCCAGGGACAGTGGGATGGGAGACCCAGTACTTC,CASSPGTVGWETQYF,TRBD1,15,TRBV2,TRBJ2-5,-
TGTGCCAGCAGCGAAGTAACAGGACCAACTAATGAAAAACTGTTTTTT,CASSEVTGPTNEKLFF,-,16,TRBV12-3/TRBV12-4,TRBJ1-4,-
TGTGCCTGGAGGGAGGAATTGAACACCGGGGAGCTGTTTTTT,CAWREELNTGELFF,-,14,TRBV30,TRBJ2-2,-
TGTGCCAGCAGTTACTCCAGGGTCCAAGAGACCCAGTACTTC,CASSYSRVQETQYF,-,14,TRBV6-5,TRBJ2-5,few
TGTGCCAGTAGCGATGGACAGCGGGCAGACGAGCAGTACTTC,CASSDGQRADEQYF,-,14,TRBV19,TRBJ2-7,-